This entry lists 17 T cell receptor beta chains sequenced from one sample in a study of T cell changes during pregnancy in multiple sclerosis. Profiling relied on immunoSEQ multiplex PCR, and the TCRdb table lists in-frame clones only, not all of them. The sample includes 40,000 or so clones, about 88% of them seen just once. This specimen was CD8+ T cells from peripheral blood mononuclear cells, taken in the first trimester of pregnancy. These receptors all come from a female donor with multiple sclerosis, enrolled in a pregnancy study.

The table lists this clone with a count of one. The rearrangement uses TRBV29-1 and TRBJ1-5; D ambiguous. V lost 0 bases and J 9 bases, leaving 9 bases between the germline ends. The germline V gene has CDR1 SQVTM and CDR2 ANQGSEA. This CDR3 has 12 amino acids. As DNA, the CDR3 is TGCAGCGTTGAAGAGGGCGAGGGGCCCCAGCATTTT. This gives the protein CSVEEGEGPQHF.

The V gene is TRBV9, the J gene TRBJ2-5, with D possibly being TRBD2 (6 bases). V lost 3 bases, J lost 0 bases, and 15 bases lay in between. The CDR3 spans 16 residues. CDR1 is SGDLS and CDR2 is YYNGEE in the germline V gene. CDR3 bases: TGTGCCAGCAGCGCCCCGGGACTTAGGAACCAAGAGACCCAGTACTTC. Translation gives CASSAPGLRNQETQYF.

This chain joins TRBV6-5 and TRBJ1-1; the D gene is possibly TRBD1 (5 bases). Per germline, CDR1 MNHEY and CDR2 SVGAGI. With 7 bases removed from V and 4 bases from J, the gap between germline ends came to 13 bases. The CDR3 spans 13 residues. CDR3 nucleotides: TGTGCCAGCACCCCGGGGGGGGGCACTGAAGCTTTCTTT. Amino acid sequence: CASTPGGGTEAFF.

The chain recombines TRBV7-3 with TRBJ2-3; TRBD2 matches at 10 bases. The CDR3 loop spans 18 amino acids. Per the germline V gene, CDR1 is SGHTA and CDR2 is FQGTGA. The junction had 13 bases not matched to a gene; V was cut back by 5 bases and J by 2 bases. CDR3 protein: CASSTLGSSGGFTDTQYF. CDR3 in DNA: TGTGCCAGCAGCACCCTGGGCAGTAGCGGGGGGTTCACAGATACGCAGTATTTT.

The rearrangement uses TRBV7-9 and TRBJ2-5, with TRBD1 matching 11 bases. The end of the DNA is better explained by TRBJ2-7, so the J call may be wrong. The CDR3 is 16 residues long. Germline V gene lookup returns CDR1 SEHNR and CDR2 FQNEAQ (reference sequence). CDR3 coding DNA: TGTGCCAGCAGTAACTACGGGACAGGGGGACAAGTCGAGCAGTACTTC. This codes for CASSNYGTGGQVEQYF.

J is TRBJ2-1 and V is TRBV6-4, with 7 bases that match TRBD2. CDR3 length: 15 residues. The ends lost 3 bases at V and 2 bases at J; junction bases unmatched: 4. CDR1 and CDR2 from the germline V gene are MRHNA and SNTAGT. CDR3 nucleotides: TGTGCCAGCAGTGAGGGTGGGGGGGCCTACAATGAGCAGTTCTTC. This codes for CASSEGGGAYNEQFF.

There are a few counts of this clone. This chain links TRBV14 with TRBJ2-2; 11 bases are a match to TRBD2. The CDR3 runs 15 residues. Germline V gives CDR1 SGHDN, CDR2 FVKESK. With 2 bases clipped from V and 10 bases from J, the junction kept 6 bases outside the gene matches. CDR3 loop: CASSQLSGGAVELFF. As DNA, the CDR3 is TGTGCCAGCAGCCAACTTAGCGGGGGGGCTGTGGAGCTGTTTTTT.

This rearrangement joins TRBV5-5 to TRBJ1-2, with a tentative D call TRBD1 (5 bases). Germline V gives CDR1 SGHKS, CDR2 YYEKEE (reference sequence). The CDR3 length is 15 residues. Trimming removed 4 bases at V and 5 bases at J, with 18 bases between. CDR3 protein: CASSQTPRQSYGYTF. The CDR3 coding sequence is TGTGCCAGCAGCCAAACGCCGAGACAGAGTTATGGCTACACCTTC.

CDR3 bases: TGTGCCTCCGGGACAGACTCTGGGGCCAACGTCCTGACTTTC. Its translation is CASGTDSGANVLTF. This rearrangement joins TRBV9 to TRBJ2-6, with 7 bases lining up with TRBD1. With 10 bases clipped from V and 0 bases from J, the junction kept 4 bases outside the gene matches. CDR1 is SGDLS and CDR2 is YYNGEE in the germline V gene. CDR3 size: 14 residues.

A single count supports this clone. The CDR3 spells CSARTGEGYTF. The CDR3 DNA reads TGCAGCGCCCGGACAGGGGAGGGCTACACCTTC. This rearrangement joins TRBV29-1 to TRBJ1-2; 9 nucleotides line up with TRBD1. V gave up 7 bases and J gave up 8 bases; unmatched junction bases: 5. CDR1 is SQVTM and CDR2 is ANQGSEA in the germline V gene. This CDR3 is built from 11 residues.

This rearrangement joins TRBV25-1 to TRBJ1-3; a weak D match, TRBD1 (6 bases). This CDR3 is 18 amino acids long. The V gene's germline CDR1 is MGHDK and CDR2 SYGVNS. The V end was cut by 3 bases, the J end by 8 bases, with 26 bases between. CDR3 sequence: CASSDPTNTGTPHHTIYF. The CDR3 nucleotides are TGTGCCAGCAGTGACCCAACAAACACCGGGACACCTCATCACACCATATATTTT.

The gene calls are TRBV6-5 and TRBJ1-4; weak D call: TRBD1 (5 bases). The CDR3 spans 13 residues. Looked up from germline, CDR1 is MNHEY and CDR2 is SVGAGI. The V gene lost 2 bases and the J gene lost 8 bases, with 9 bases spanning the gap. Here the CDR3 reads CASSYGQGEKLFF. As DNA, the CDR3 is TGTGCCAGCAGTTACGGACAAGGGGAAAAACTGTTTTTT.

The chain joins TRBV20-1 to TRBJ2-5; D is undetermined. With the DNA end fitting TRBJ2-7 better, the J assignment may be wrong. CDR3 length: 11 amino acids. CDR1 is DFQATT and CDR2 is SNEGSKA in the germline V gene (reference sequence). The CDR3 region is CSARTEYEQYF. For the CDR3, the DNA is TGCAGTGCTAGAACAGAGTACGAGCAGTACTTC.

This chain links TRBV2 with TRBJ2-7; maybe TRBD2 (5 bases). The CDR3 sequence is 12 residues long. Germline CDR1 is SNHLY and CDR2 is FYNNEI. The germline V and J ends were trimmed by 7 bases and 0 bases, with 7 bases remaining between them. CDR3 nucleotide sequence: TGTGCCAGCAACGGGGTCTCCTACGAGCAGTACTTC. The encoded protein is CASNGVSYEQYF.

This chain links TRBV11-3 with TRBJ2-1; 16 positions match TRBD2. CDR3 length: 15 residues. Germline CDR1 reads SGHNT; CDR2 reads YENEEA. With V trimmed by 5 bases and J by 10 bases, 5 bases remained unmatched. The CDR3 reads CASSPGTSGGGEQFF. CDR3 DNA sequence: TGTGCCAGCAGCCCCGGGACTAGCGGGGGGGGAGAGCAGTTCTTC.

This sequence joins TRBV7-3 and TRBJ2-3; D call uncertain. Germline-derived CDR1 and CDR2 are SGHTA and FQGTGA. Trimming removed 5 bases from V and 2 bases from J, with 8 bases in between. The CDR3 consists of 13 residues. The CDR3 DNA reads as TGTGCCAGCAGCCCGACTGTCACAGATACGCAGTATTTT. Protein product: CASSPTVTDTQYF.

The rearrangement joins TRBV10-2 to TRBJ2-1; TRBD2 matches 9 bases. This CDR3 contains 16 residues. Germline V gene lookup returns CDR1 WSHSY and CDR2 SAAADI. V lost 6 bases and J lost 5; bases outside the gene matches: 11. CDR3 amino acids: CASSSLAGFINNEQFF. The CDR3 nucleotides are TGCGCCAGCAGCTCCCTAGCGGGGTTTATTAACAATGAGCAGTTCTTC.